The source of this T cell receptor (beta chain) is a study of T cells in localized non-small cell lung cancer. This CDR3 contains 15 residues. V gave up 6 bases and J gave up 3 bases, with 16 bases separating them. The germline CDR1 and CDR2 sequences are KGHSH and LQKENI. Concerning this clone: The antigen is undetermined.

Study outcomes and limitations: For the top 100 tumor clones, a median approximately 59 also appeared in adjacent lung. Maximal T cell clonality occurred in uninvolved adjacent lung, with tumor ranking below it.

Generated by immunoSEQ multiplex PCR, the TCRdb table keeps only in-frame clones and is missing some. The sample consists of some 32,000 clones, roughly 94% of them appearing once. The receptor comes from a woman aged 40-70 years with stage I lung adenocarcinoma. Here the sequenced sample was peripheral blood, taken before any cancer treatment. The V call is TRBV18, the J call TRBJ2-3, with D perhaps matching TRBD2 (5 bases). CDR3 bases: TGTGCCAGCTCGCCAGCGGTTAGAGGGACAGATACGCAGTATTTT. Translated, it gives CASSPAVRGTDTQYF.